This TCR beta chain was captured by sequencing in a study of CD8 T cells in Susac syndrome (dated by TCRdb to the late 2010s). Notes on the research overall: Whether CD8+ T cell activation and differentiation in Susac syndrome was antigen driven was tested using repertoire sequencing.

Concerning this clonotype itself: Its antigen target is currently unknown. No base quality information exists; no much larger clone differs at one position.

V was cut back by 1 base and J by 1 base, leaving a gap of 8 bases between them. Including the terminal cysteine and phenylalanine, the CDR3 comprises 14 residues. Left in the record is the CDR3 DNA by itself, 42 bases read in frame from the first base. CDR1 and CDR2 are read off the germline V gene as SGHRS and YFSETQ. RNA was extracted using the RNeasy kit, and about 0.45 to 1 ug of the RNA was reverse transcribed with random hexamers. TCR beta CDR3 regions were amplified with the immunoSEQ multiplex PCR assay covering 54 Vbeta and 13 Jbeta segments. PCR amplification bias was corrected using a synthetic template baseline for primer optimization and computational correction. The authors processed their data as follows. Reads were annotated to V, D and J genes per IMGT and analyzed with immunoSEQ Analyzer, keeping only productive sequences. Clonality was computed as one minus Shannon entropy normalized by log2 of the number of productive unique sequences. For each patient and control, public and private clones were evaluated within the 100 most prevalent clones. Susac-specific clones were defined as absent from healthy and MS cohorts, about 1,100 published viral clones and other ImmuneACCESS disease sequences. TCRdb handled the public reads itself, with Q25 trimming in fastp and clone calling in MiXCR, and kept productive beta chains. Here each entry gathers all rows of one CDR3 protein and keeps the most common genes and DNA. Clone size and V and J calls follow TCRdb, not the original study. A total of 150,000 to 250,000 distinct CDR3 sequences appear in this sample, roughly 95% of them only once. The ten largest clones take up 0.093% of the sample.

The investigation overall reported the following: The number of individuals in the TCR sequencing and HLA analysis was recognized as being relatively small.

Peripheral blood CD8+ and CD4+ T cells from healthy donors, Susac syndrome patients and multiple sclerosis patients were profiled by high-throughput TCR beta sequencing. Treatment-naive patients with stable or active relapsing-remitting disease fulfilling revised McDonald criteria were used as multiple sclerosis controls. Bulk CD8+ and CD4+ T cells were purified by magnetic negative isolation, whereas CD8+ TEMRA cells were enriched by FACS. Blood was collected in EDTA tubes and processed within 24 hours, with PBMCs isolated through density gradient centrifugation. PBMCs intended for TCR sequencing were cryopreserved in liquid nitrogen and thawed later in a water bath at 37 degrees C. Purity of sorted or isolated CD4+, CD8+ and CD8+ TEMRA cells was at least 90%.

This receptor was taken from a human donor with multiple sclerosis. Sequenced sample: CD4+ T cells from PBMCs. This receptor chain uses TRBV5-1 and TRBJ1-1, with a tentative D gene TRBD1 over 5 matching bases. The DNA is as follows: TGCGCCAGCAGCTTGACTAGGGGGAACACTGAAGCTTTCTTT. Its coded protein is CASSLTRGNTEAFF.